The text below deals with one T cell receptor (beta chain). Its antigen is undetermined. The data derive from a study of T-cell reconstitution after alpha-beta-depleted transplantation in children. Findings and limits, study-wide: Expanded graft clones, several hundred of them, were reportedly the source of alpha-beta T cells about two months after transplant. Recipient T cells and thymic progenitors that survived were the source of the high TCRbeta diversity seen at day 60 in some patients. Newly generated T cells supplied most T-cell counts and diversity one year post-transplant.

TCRbeta library construction was performed incorporating unique molecular identifiers. Using its own MiXCR run on the PCR reads, TCRdb lists one record per CDR3 protein. Among 300,000 or so distinct CDR3 sequences listed, approximately 23% were seen once. The sequence was collected from a male patient under 18 who had a stem cell transplant for acute lymphoblastic leukemia, so the T cells may come from the graft donor. The material sequenced was PBMCs, mostly from graft donor cells, taken 180 days after TCRalphabeta/CD19-depleted stem cell transplant.

The CDR3 DNA follows: TGCGCCAGCAGTCGCAAGAGGACTAGCGGTACCTACGAGCAGTACTTC. Translation: CASSRKRTSGTYEQYF. The gene calls are TRBV4-1 and TRBJ2-7, with 10 bases that match TRBD2. Germline V gene lookup returns CDR1 MGHRA and CDR2 YSYEKL. Unmatched junction bases numbered 10, after V lost 6 bases and J lost 2 bases. CDR3 length equals 16 residues.